This TCR beta chain is from a study of cytomegalovirus exposure and HLA in healthy donors. This clone occurred a few times. Trimming removed 0 bases from V and 1 base from J, with 3 bases in between. Germline-derived CDR1 and CDR2 are MNHEY and SVGAGI. The CDR3 consists of 13 residues. The primer mix had 60 Vbeta and 13 Jbeta primers. Using immunoSEQ multiplex PCR, the repertoire was profiled, and TCRdb retains in-frame clones only, with some absent. Of about 160,000 clones listed, 70% to 80% were seen once; the top ten hold over 1.1%. This receptor was identified in a man between 60 and 70 years old in good health and CMV-seronegative. The source material was PBMCs. The rearrangement links TRBV6-5 to TRBJ1-1; D gene ambiguous. CDR3 region: CASSYSKNTEAFF. CDR3 nucleotides: TGTGCCAGCAGTTACTCCAAGAACACTGAAGCTTTCTTT.